These 23 T cell receptor beta chains originate from one sample sequenced in a study of T cells in Graves' hyperthyroidism and ophthalmopathy. Authors of the study amplified TCR beta CDR3 regions from RNA transcripts. The HTBI set primed first-round TCR CDR3 RT-PCR. MiXCR, run by TCRdb on the multiplex PCR reads, gives a single entry per CDR3 protein. The sample yields hundreds of thousands of distinct CDR3 sequences, about a sixth seen once. The sequencing input was blood. These TCRs come from a woman between 18 and 29 years old with Graves' hyperthyroidism.

This clonotype was seen repeatedly, ten times or more. The chain is built from TRBV6-1 and TRBJ2-1, with 12 bases aligning to TRBD2. Germline assignment: CDR1 MNHNS and CDR2 SASEGT. This CDR3 region has 16 residues. V was clipped by 4 bases and J by 4 bases; unmatched bases: 5. The CDR3 DNA reads as TGTGCCAGCAGTGCACTAGCGGGGGGCCCTTACAATGAGCAGTTCTTC. Residues: CASSALAGGPYNEQFF.

This clonotype appeared many times. The genes are TRBV15 and TRBJ1-5; D gene ambiguous. This CDR3 has 16 residues. Germline assignment: CDR1 LNHNV and CDR2 YYDKDF (reference sequence). V lost 1 base to trimming and J lost 4 bases, with 14 bases between them. The CDR3 loop is CATSRVRGSGNQPQHF. The CDR3 coding sequence is TGTGCCACCAGCAGAGTGCGGGGTTCGGGGAATCAGCCCCAGCATTTT.

This clonotype was seen a handful of times. The chain is built from TRBV11-2 and TRBJ1-4, with D tentatively TRBD1 (5 bases). Trimming took off 2 bases at V and 8 bases at J, with 15 bases between the two ends. Per germline, CDR1 SGHAT and CDR2 FQNNGV. The CDR3 has 15 amino acids. In DNA, the CDR3 is TGTGCCAGCAGCTTACAGGGCGCCTCGAGGGAAAAACTGTTTTTT. It translates to CASSLQGASREKLFF.

This clonotype was seen many times. The V and J genes are TRBV12-3 or TRBV12-4 and TRBJ2-3; TRBD1 or TRBD2 may be the D gene (5 bases each). The CDR3 has 15 residues. The ends were cut back, 2 bases at V and 3 bases at J, with 12 bases in the middle. In DNA, the CDR3 is TGTGCCAGCAGTTTACAGGGCGGGCGGACAGATACGCAGTATTTT. It yields the protein CASSLQGGRTDTQYF.

This clonotype has at least ten counts. The V call is TRBV20-1, the J call TRBJ2-7; D may be TRBD2 (6 bases). V lost 6 bases and J lost 4, with 16 bases in between. This CDR3 has 13 amino acids. The V gene's germline CDR1 is DFQATT and CDR2 SNEGSKA (reference sequence). CDR3 nucleotides: TGCAGTGCCGAAACTGGGGGGACGTACGAGCAGTACTTC. This encodes CSAETGGTYEQYF.

The chain joins TRBV2 to TRBJ2-3; D possibly corresponds to TRBD2 (5 bases). CDR1 and CDR2 from the germline V gene are SNHLY and FYNNEI. The length of the CDR3 is 14 residues. The germline V and J ends were trimmed by 11 bases and 0 bases, with 15 bases remaining between them. CDR3 in DNA: TGTGCCGGGCTAAGACGGACTAGCACAGATACGCAGTATTTT. It translates to CAGLRRTSTDTQYF. The full variable domain, in which reference TRBV2 and TRBJ2-3 provide the parts outside the CDR3, is EPEVTQTPSHQVTQMGQEVILRCVPISNHLYFYWYRQILGQKVEFLVSFYNNEISEKSEIFDDQFSVERPDGSNFTLKIRSTKLEDSAMYFCAGLRRTSTDTQYFGPGTRLTVL.

V is TRBV19 and J is TRBJ1-2; possible D gene TRBD1, 5 bases. From germline, CDR1 is LNHDA and CDR2 SQIVND (reference sequence). The CDR3 loop spans 13 amino acids. Trimming cost V 8 bases and J 4 bases, with 14 bases left between them. In DNA form, the CDR3 reads TGTGCCAGTCGAATGGGGCATCGCTATGGCTACACCTTC. Its translation: CASRMGHRYGYTF.

This clonotype has a count of ten or more. The chain is built from TRBV27 and TRBJ2-2; the D gene is possibly TRBD2 (5 bases). V lost 2 bases and J 7 bases, leaving 8 bases between the germline ends. The CDR3 loop spans 13 amino acids. Germline V gene lookup returns CDR1 MNHEY and CDR2 SMNVEV (reference sequence). The CDR3: CASSLRRVGELFF. In nucleotides, the CDR3 is TGTGCCAGCAGTTTAAGGCGGGTCGGGGAGCTGTTTTTT.

This clonotype came up a few times. The rearrangement joins TRBV3-1 to TRBJ2-7; TRBD2 might be the D (5 bases). The CDR3 runs to 13 residues. Trimming removed 5 bases at V and 0 bases at J, with 8 bases between. Germline V gene sequence: CDR1 LGHDT, CDR2 YNNKEL (reference sequence). The CDR3 sequence is CASSWTVSYEQYF. The CDR3 DNA sequence: TGTGCCAGCAGCTGGACTGTCTCCTACGAGCAGTACTTC.

This clonotype was counted ten times or more. The gene calls are TRBV10-3 and TRBJ2-2, with 12 bases fitting TRBD1. CDR1 is ENHRY and CDR2 is SYGVKD in the germline V gene. The CDR3 extends over 15 amino acids. Trimming at V came to 7 bases and at J to 3 bases, leaving 3 bases not matched to a gene. The CDR3 reads CAIKGTGGYTGELFF. The CDR3 bases are TGTGCCATCAAAGGGACAGGGGGCTACACCGGGGAGCTGTTTTTT.

This clonotype has at least ten counts. The chain links TRBV5-6 to TRBJ1-5, with unresolved D. Germline assignment: CDR1 SGHDT and CDR2 YYEEEE. Trimming removed 0 bases from V and 3 bases from J, with 10 bases in between. This CDR3 is 15 amino acids long. CDR3 in amino acids: CASSLGTALNQPQHF. DNA of the CDR3: TGTGCCAGCAGCTTGGGTACGGCGCTCAATCAGCCCCAGCATTTT.

This chain uses TRBV19 with TRBJ1-1; possibly TRBD1 for D (6 bases). Germline V gene data show CDR1 as LNHDA and CDR2 as SQIVND (reference sequence). The V end lost 7 bases, the J end lost 4 bases, and 10 bases lay between the germline ends. CDR3 length equals 12 residues. The CDR3 coding sequence is TGTGCCAGTAAGGGGGGAGTCACTGAAGCTTTCTTT. Its translation: CASKGGVTEAFF.

CDR3 nucleotides: TGTGCCAGCAGTTCGCCGTCCCTTCAGGGGGCTAGCTACGAGCAGTACTTC. Amino acids: CASSSPSLQGASYEQYF. The V and J genes are TRBV6-5 and TRBJ2-7; 8 bases are a match to TRBD1. The CDR3 consists of 17 residues. V lost 4 bases, J lost 3 bases, and 14 bases stayed unmatched. Germline V gives CDR1 MNHEY, CDR2 SVGAGI.

The CDR3 sequence: CSVVVQGPYEQYF. As DNA, the CDR3 is TGCAGCGTTGTGGTGCAGGGCCCCTACGAGCAGTACTTC. The chain uses TRBV29-1 and TRBJ2-7; the D gene is possibly TRBD1 (5 bases). The CDR3 spans 13 residues. CDR1 and CDR2 from the germline V gene are SQVTM and ANQGSEA. Trimming left V 4 bases short and J 2 bases short, with 12 bases between.

This clonotype has only a few counts. This chain links TRBV9 with TRBJ1-2; 10 bases agree with TRBD1. CDR3 length equals 15 residues. Germline CDR1 reads SGDLS; CDR2 reads YYNGEE. J was trimmed by 4 bases and V by 3 bases; bases with no gene match: 6. CDR3 residues: CASSDDRGLIYGYTF. DNA of the CDR3: TGTGCCAGCAGCGATGACAGGGGGCTAATCTATGGCTACACCTTC.

This clonotype was detected a few times. The J gene is TRBJ1-1, the V gene TRBV6-1; 8 positions agree with TRBD1. V gave up 7 bases and J gave up 5 bases; unmatched junction bases: 15. The germline V gene encodes CDR1 MNHNS and CDR2 SASEGT. The CDR3 contains 16 residues. CDR3 DNA: TGTGCCAGCACCCGAAAGGCAGGGGGCGTTAGAACTGAAGCTTTCTTT. Translated, it gives CASTRKAGGVRTEAFF.

A word on this clonotype: Being one base from a much bigger clone, this may be a read error. This rearrangement joins TRBV13 to TRBJ1-5, with D hard to call. Germline assignment: CDR1 PRHDT and CDR2 FYEKMQ (reference sequence). There are 15 residues in the CDR3. The CDR3 DNA reads TGTGCCAGCAGCCTGATGGCGATTAGCAATCAGCCCCGGCATTTT. This gives the protein CASSLMAISNQPRHF.

This clonotype was seen at least ten times. The chain recombines TRBV30 with TRBJ2-7; 8 nucleotides agree with TRBD1. The length of the CDR3 is 14 residues. Germline-derived CDR1 and CDR2 are GTSNPN and SVGIG (reference sequence). V was clipped by 1 base and J by 3 bases; unmatched bases: 5. CDR3 in amino acids: CAWSADRAIYEQYF. CDR3 bases: TGTGCCTGGAGTGCGGACAGGGCAATCTACGAGCAGTACTTC.

This clonotype came up many times. V is TRBV7-8 and J is TRBJ2-5; D is undetermined. Germline V CDR1 and CDR2: SGHVS, FQNEAQ. The CDR3 has 14 residues. Trimming took off 5 bases at V and 2 bases at J, with 12 bases between the two ends. This CDR3 is CASSVVSRQETQYF. CDR3 coding DNA: TGTGCCAGCAGCGTAGTCAGCAGACAAGAGACCCAGTACTTC. Full variable domain (rest looked up from reference TRBV7-8 and TRBJ2-5): GAGVSQSPRYKVAKRGQDVALRCDPISGHVSLFWYQQALGQGPEFLTYFQNEAQLDKSGLPSDRFFAERPEGSVSTLKIQRTQQEDSAVYLCASSVVSRQETQYFGPGTRLLVL.

This clonotype has at least ten counts. The V and J genes are TRBV27 and TRBJ2-1; 15 bases map to TRBD2. Germline CDR1 reads MNHEY; CDR2 reads SMNVEV (reference sequence). J gave up 3 bases and V 5 bases, and 8 bases lay outside the gene matches. The CDR3 has 18 residues. The CDR3 DNA reads TGTGCCAGCAGTCCTCGACGGACTAGCGGGAGGGACTACAATGAGCAGTTCTTC. It codes for CASSPRRTSGRDYNEQFF.

This clonotype was recorded at least ten times. The chain recombines TRBV28 with TRBJ2-7, with a possible D match to TRBD1 (5 bases). Trimming removed 6 bases at V and 0 bases at J, with 15 bases between. The germline CDR1 and CDR2 sequences are MDHEN and SYDVKM. The CDR3 extends over 15 amino acids. For the CDR3, the DNA is TGTGCCAGCAGCCTCAGGGCAGCGAGCTCCTACGAGCAGTACTTC. Protein sequence: CASSLRAASSYEQYF.

The V and J genes are TRBV25-1 and TRBJ2-7; tentatively, D is TRBD2 (5 bases). Between the trimmed V and J ends, which lost 7 bases and 3 bases, there was a span of 13 bases. CDR3 length: 13 residues. Per germline, CDR1 MGHDK and CDR2 SYGVNS. CDR3 residues: CASTEGRSYEQYF. CDR3 DNA: TGTGCCAGCACGGAAGGGAGAAGCTACGAGCAGTACTTC.

V and J are TRBV6-1 and TRBJ2-4, with a possible D match to TRBD1 (5 bases). The CDR3 is 15 amino acids. Trimming pared 7 bases from V and 7 bases from J, leaving 20 bases between. Germline lookup yields CDR1 MNHNS and CDR2 SASEGT. The CDR3 sequence: CASIGRGVSPNIQYF. For the CDR3, the DNA is TGTGCCAGCATTGGAAGGGGCGTTAGTCCGAACATTCAGTACTTC.